This T cell receptor beta chain was observed in a study of regulatory T cells in long-lasting Graves disease. Overall study findings and caveats: Thyroid tissue went unstudied; only peripheral blood was examined.

Time point denoted: persistent/refractory GD, antithyroid drugs over 5 years with positive TRAb. PBMC RNA served as the TCR library source. Turning to this clonotype: Its specificity is not known.

The CDR3 is made up of 16 amino acids. The V and J ends lost 4 bases and 3 bases, in that order; junction bases with no gene match: 9. Per germline, CDR1 MGHRA and CDR2 YSYEKL. Investigators prepared the TCR beta libraries by applying iRepertoire HTBI primers and Arm-PCR of CDR3 regions. TCRdb itself ran the multiplex PCR reads through MiXCR, one entry per CDR3 protein. The sample yields hundreds of thousands of distinct CDR3 sequences, around 19% seen once. This TCR was sampled from a female donor with Graves disease. The material was peripheral blood mononuclear cells (PBMCs), obtained when the disease was refractory, from a patient treated with antithyroid drugs. The chain employs TRBV4-1 and TRBJ2-3; 8 nucleotides agree with TRBD1. CDR3 region: CASSLAGTGLTDTQYF. The CDR3 coding sequence is TGCGCCAGCAGCCTAGCCGGGACAGGTTTGACAGATACGCAGTATTTT.